The entry below describes one TCR beta chain. The target antigen is unknown. An end of the junction does not agree with germline; a read error may underlie this. Primers included in the PCR were 60 Vbeta and 13 Jbeta primers. Produced via immunoSEQ multiplex PCR; TCRdb's table is partial and in-frame only. This table holds about 140,000 clones, around 80% found once. The record originates from a study of cytomegalovirus exposure and HLA in healthy donors. Overall study results and limits: A few chains linked to CMV were shown in vitro to be specific for CMV antigens. A later examination showed that TCR association rates differed by HLA locus, with DRB1 most and HLA-C fewest. Altogether, 164 TCR beta chains were recorded as cytomegalovirus-associated.

This CDR3 has 15 residues. Per germline, CDR1 SSHAT and CDR2 FNYEAQ (reference sequence). The chain employs TRBV7-7 and TRBJ2-1; the match to TRBD2 covers 13 bases. Sequenced material: PBMCs. The clonotype originates from a man in his forties in good health and CMV-seropositive. The CDR3 sequence is CASSLGLAGQGEQFF. The CDR3 coding sequence is TGTGCTAGCAGCTTGGGACTAGCGGGACAGGGTGAGCAGTTCTTC.